The present entry profiles one TCR beta chain with its context. Its antigen is not known. These data originate in a study of response to subunit inactivated influenza vaccine. TCRdb re-analysed the RT-PCR reads in MiXCR, keeping a single row per CDR3 protein. The repertoire has some 800,000 distinct CDR3 sequences, approximately 22% of them found once; the top ten carry about a tenth. Deletions cut 4 bases from V and 2 bases from J, with 9 bases between. Germline CDR1 reads SGHTA; CDR2 reads FQGNSA. The CDR3 contains 13 residues. Overall study results and limits: There was a suggestion from the authors that each seasonal influenza vaccination recruits few new T cells.

The sequences come from PBMCs from blood, collected more than 4 days after vaccination. The sequence came from a man in his fifties or sixties who received an inactivated influenza vaccine. This chain joins TRBV7-2 and TRBJ2-7, with D unresolved. The CDR3 region has the DNA TGTGCCAGCAGCTATAAGGGTCCCTACGAGCAGTACTTC. It specifies CASSYKGPYEQYF.